This T cell receptor (beta chain) was captured by sequencing in a study of control samples from healthy donors and cancer patients. The table came from immunoSEQ multiplex PCR; TCRdb's copy has only in-frame clones and leaves some out. This table holds about 110,000 clones, roughly 90% found once. Deletions cut 5 bases from V and 5 bases from J, with 12 bases between. This CDR3 comprises 13 residues. Germline CDR1 reads SGHNT; CDR2 reads YENEEA. The sequenced sample was PBMCs. The clonotype was recovered from a woman between 55 and 75 years old with lung cancer. This chain joins TRBV11-3 and TRBJ1-1, with D hard to call. The CDR3 DNA follows: TGTGCCAGCAGCCAAGGGTTTTGGACTGAAGCTTTCTTT. Protein sequence: CASSQGFWTEAFF.